The clone carrying this T cell receptor beta chain has just one count. The CDR3 extends over 14 amino acids. Unmatched junction bases numbered 2, after V lost 9 bases and J lost 2 bases. Germline V gene lookup returns CDR1 SNHLY and CDR2 FYNNEI. The data are from a study of blood T cell repertoires in COVID-19. Study in general: Collection of acute and convalescent COVID-19 samples took place in the United States, Italy and Spain. Sample material is recorded as cDNA or gDNA derived from T cells, B-cell-depleted T cells, or PBMCs.

How the authors handled the data: Nucleated cell number was recorded as an estimate derived from reference gene primer amplification. Some clones are missing from TCRdb's copy, which holds only in-frame ones; the method was immunoSEQ multiplex PCR. The DNA gave D and trimming, while V, J and clone size come from that table. The sample contains a few hundred thousand clones, about three quarters of which appear only once. Source material: peripheral blood. This clonotype originated in a woman of 80 years or more with acute or convalescent COVID-19. The chain joins TRBV2 to TRBJ2-2; TRBD2 aligns across 11 bases. CDR3 loop: CARGTSGNTGELFF. The CDR3 nucleotides are TGTGCCAGAGGGACTAGCGGAAACACCGGGGAGCTGTTTTTT.